This is a list of T cell receptor beta chains from one sample in a study of blood T cell repertoires in COVID-19. Using immunoSEQ multiplex PCR, the repertoire was profiled, and TCRdb retains in-frame clones only, with some absent. Of about 320,000 clones in the sample, over 90% were seen once. Sample: PBMCs or T cells enriched from blood (not recorded which). All receptors derive from a woman aged 25 to 39 who had been exposed to COVID-19. Both conserved end residues are part of each CDR3. The D gene is left open where the match is weak. Rows may omit the clone size; those that give it use once, few, many or a size class.

j_call: TRBJ1-1; clone_size: NA; v_call: TRBV29-1; d_call: NA; cdr3_nt: TGCAGCGGGTCGGGGGGGCAGACTGAAGCTTTCTTT; cdr3_aa: CSGSGGQTEAFF
j_call: TRBJ1-4; clone_size: NA; v_call: TRBV19; d_call: TRBD1; cdr3_nt: TGTGCCAGTAGTATCACAGGGGTGGTGACTAATGAAAAACTGTTTTTT; cdr3_aa: CASSITGVVTNEKLFF
j_call: TRBJ1-2; clone_size: once; v_call: TRBV6-2/TRBV6-3; d_call: NA; cdr3_nt: TGTGCCAGCAGTTACCTAGTAGGCGCTTATGGCTACACCTTC; cdr3_aa: CASSYLVGAYGYTF
j_call: TRBJ2-2; clone_size: NA; v_call: TRBV2; d_call: NA; cdr3_nt: TGTGCCAGGGAGGGCGGCCCCGAGAAGGCCGGGGAGCTGTTTTTT; cdr3_aa: CAREGGPEKAGELFF
j_call: TRBJ1-2; clone_size: NA; v_call: TRBV5-6; d_call: NA; cdr3_nt: TGTGCCAGCAGCTTGGGGAGCTTCTATGGCTACACCTTC; cdr3_aa: CASSLGSFYGYTF
j_call: TRBJ1-2; clone_size: NA; v_call: TRBV14; d_call: NA; cdr3_nt: TGTGCCAGCAGCCAAGAGGGCAGGGGTGTCGATGGCTACACCTTC; cdr3_aa: CASSQEGRGVDGYTF
j_call: TRBJ2-5; clone_size: NA; v_call: TRBV6-2/TRBV6-3; d_call: NA; cdr3_nt: TGTGCCAGCAGTTACTATAGCCCGATAGAGACCCAGTACTTC; cdr3_aa: CASSYYSPIETQYF
j_call: TRBJ1-2; clone_size: NA; v_call: TRBV9; d_call: TRBD1; cdr3_nt: TGTGCCAGCAGCGTTACCGGGACAGGGGTCAATGGCTACACCTTC; cdr3_aa: CASSVTGTGVNGYTF
j_call: TRBJ2-7; clone_size: NA; v_call: TRBV4-1; d_call: TRBD1; cdr3_nt: TGCGCCAGCAGGTCCGGGACAGGGAATTACGAGCAGTACTTC; cdr3_aa: CASRSGTGNYEQYF
j_call: TRBJ2-7; clone_size: NA; v_call: TRBV2; d_call: NA; cdr3_nt: TGTGCCAGCCACGAGACAGGCGCTAGCTCCTACGAGCAGTACTTC; cdr3_aa: CASHETGASSYEQYF
j_call: TRBJ1-1; clone_size: once; v_call: TRBV29-1; d_call: NA; cdr3_nt: TGCAGCGCACCCAATTTAGGCGGTGAAGCTTTCTTT; cdr3_aa: CSAPNLGGEAFF
j_call: TRBJ2-7; clone_size: NA; v_call: TRBV5-1; d_call: TRBD1; cdr3_nt: TGCGCCAGCACATACTATACAGGGGGCGACCCCTACGAGCAGTACTTC; cdr3_aa: CASTYYTGGDPYEQYF
j_call: TRBJ1-2; clone_size: NA; v_call: TRBV7-9; d_call: NA; cdr3_nt: TGTGCCAGCAGACCCCGGGATTCGAGTGGTGGCTACACCTTC; cdr3_aa: CASRPRDSSGGYTF
j_call: TRBJ1-2; clone_size: NA; v_call: TRBV4-1; d_call: TRBD1; cdr3_nt: TGCGCCAGCAGCCAGGGACGACAGGGAGAAGGCTACACCTTC; cdr3_aa: CASSQGRQGEGYTF
j_call: TRBJ2-3; clone_size: NA; v_call: TRBV5-1; d_call: NA; cdr3_nt: TGCGCCAGCAGCTTGGTACGGGGGAACACAGATACGCAGTATTTT; cdr3_aa: CASSLVRGNTDTQYF
j_call: TRBJ1-1; clone_size: few; v_call: TRBV6-2/TRBV6-3; d_call: NA; cdr3_nt: TGTGCCAGCAGTCAACTCCGGACGGGACTAAGCCCTGAAGCTTTCTTT; cdr3_aa: CASSQLRTGLSPEAFF
j_call: TRBJ2-5; clone_size: NA; v_call: TRBV27; d_call: TRBD2; cdr3_nt: TGTGCCAGCAGTTTATCTGCGCGGGGGGTACTCCAAGAGACCCAGTACTTC; cdr3_aa: CASSLSARGVLQETQYF
j_call: TRBJ2-5; clone_size: NA; v_call: TRBV5-1; d_call: TRBD1; cdr3_nt: TGCGCCAGCAGCTGGGGGACAGGGCAAGAGACCCAGTACTTC; cdr3_aa: CASSWGTGQETQYF
j_call: TRBJ1-2; clone_size: NA; v_call: TRBV11-2; d_call: NA; cdr3_nt: TGTGCCAGCAGAGAGGACTATGGCTACACCTTC; cdr3_aa: CASREDYGYTF
j_call: TRBJ1-4; clone_size: NA; v_call: TRBV19; d_call: NA; cdr3_nt: TGTGCCAGTAGTGTCACGGCAGCGGGGGGTCAAATGTTTTTT; cdr3_aa: CASSVTAAGGQMFF
j_call: TRBJ2-7; clone_size: NA; v_call: TRBV27; d_call: TRBD1; cdr3_nt: TGTGCCAGCAGCCCGACAGGGAGTGGGGAGTACTTC; cdr3_aa: CASSPTGSGEYF
j_call: TRBJ1-2; clone_size: NA; v_call: TRBV20-1; d_call: NA; cdr3_nt: TGCAGTGCCCAACAAATTAATGGCTACACCTTC; cdr3_aa: CSAQQINGYTF
j_call: TRBJ2-7; clone_size: NA; v_call: TRBV27; d_call: TRBD1; cdr3_nt: TGTGCCAGCAGTTGGGGGACAGGGGGCGGGTACGAGCAGTACTTC; cdr3_aa: CASSWGTGGGYEQYF
j_call: TRBJ1-2; clone_size: few; v_call: TRBV19; d_call: NA; cdr3_nt: TGTGCCAGTAGTATAGCAGGAATAGGCGGCTACACCTTC; cdr3_aa: CASSIAGIGGYTF
j_call: TRBJ1-1; clone_size: NA; v_call: TRBV7-3; d_call: TRBD1; cdr3_nt: TGTGCCAGCAGCCCGGACAGGGACACTGAAGCTTTCTTT; cdr3_aa: CASSPDRDTEAFF
j_call: TRBJ2-3; clone_size: NA; v_call: TRBV2; d_call: TRBD2; cdr3_nt: TGTGCCAGCAGTGGACCCCTAGCGGTAAACACAGATACGCAGTATTTT; cdr3_aa: CASSGPLAVNTDTQYF
j_call: TRBJ2-3; clone_size: NA; v_call: TRBV5-1; d_call: TRBD1; cdr3_nt: TGCGCCAGCAGCGAGGCGACAGGGATGTTTCGTGGTGATACGCAGTATTTT; cdr3_aa: CASSEATGMFRGDTQYF
j_call: TRBJ1-2; clone_size: NA; v_call: TRBV12-3/TRBV12-4; d_call: NA; cdr3_nt: TGTGCCAGCGGATCGGGGAATGGCTACACCTTC; cdr3_aa: CASGSGNGYTF
j_call: TRBJ1-1; clone_size: NA; v_call: TRBV3-1/TRBV3-2; d_call: NA; cdr3_nt: TGTGCCAGCAGCCAAGCGCCTACCGGACAGTGGGGACATGAAGCTTTCTTT; cdr3_aa: CASSQAPTGQWGHEAFF